This entry features one TCR beta chain sequence. What it binds is unknown. The sample belongs to a study of CD8+CD57+ T cells in acquired aplastic anemia. About the research overall: Recorded DNA amounts for sorted CD4+ and CD8+ cells had an average of 3.2 ug.

With 4 bases clipped from V and 3 bases from J, the junction kept 11 bases outside the gene matches. The length of the CDR3 is 16 residues. CDR1 is KGHDR and CDR2 is SFDVKD in the germline V gene. According to the study, genomic DNA was the template for TCR beta VDJ and CDR3 profiling. TCRdb redid the calling of the reads with MiXCR, one entry per CDR3 protein. The table lists approximately 300,000 distinct CDR3 sequences, around three fifths of them singletons, with 1.3% in the top ten. Study results and caveats: Controls did not differ significantly from patients in CD8+ Simpson's diversity. Both patients and controls carried the same twenty-nine CD8+ CDR3 sequences.

Those patients picked for sequencing had displayed CD8+CD57+ cell expansion on flow cytometry. No therapy had been given to the patients at the time of blood sampling. Sequencing used sorted CD4+, CD8+, or CD8+CD57+ T cells (not recorded which) from PBMCs. This chain uses TRBV24-1 with TRBJ2-7; 7 nucleotides match TRBD2. This receptor was identified in a human donor with aplastic anemia. This CDR3 reads CATSEAAGVGGYEQYF. CDR3 bases: TGTGCCACCAGTGAGGCGGCGGGGGTTGGGGGCTACGAGCAGTACTTC.